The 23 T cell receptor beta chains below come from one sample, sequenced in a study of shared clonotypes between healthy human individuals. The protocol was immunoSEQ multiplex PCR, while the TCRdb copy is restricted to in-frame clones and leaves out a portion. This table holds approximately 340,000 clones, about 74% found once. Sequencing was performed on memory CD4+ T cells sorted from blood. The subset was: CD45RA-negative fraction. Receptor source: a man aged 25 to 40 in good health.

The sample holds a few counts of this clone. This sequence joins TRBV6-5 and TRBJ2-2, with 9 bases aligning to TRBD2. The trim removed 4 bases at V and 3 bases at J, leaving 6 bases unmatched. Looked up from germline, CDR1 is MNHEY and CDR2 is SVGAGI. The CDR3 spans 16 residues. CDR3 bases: TGTGCCAGCAGTTCTGTCCTAGCGGGATACACCGGGGAGCTGTTTTTT. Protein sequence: CASSSVLAGYTGELFF.

CDR3 bases: TGTGCCACCAGCAGAGGTTTGGTTGGGAACTTGGGACCTCAAAAGGGCACCGGGGAGCTGTTTTTT. Its translation: CATSRGLVGNLGPQKGTGELFF. V is TRBV15 and J is TRBJ2-2; TRBD1 or TRBD2 may be the D gene (5 bases each). Germline CDR1 LNHNV, CDR2 YYDKDF (reference sequence). V was pared by 1 base and J by 4 bases, with 31 bases between. This CDR3 comprises 22 residues. Filled out from reference TRBV15 and TRBJ2-2, the complete variable domain reads DAMVIQNPRYQVTQFGKPVTLSCSQTLNHNVMYWYQQKSSQAPKLLFHYYDKDFNNEADTPDNFQSRRPNTSFCFLDIRSPGLGDTAMYLCATSRGLVGNLGPQKGTGELFFGEGSRLTVL.

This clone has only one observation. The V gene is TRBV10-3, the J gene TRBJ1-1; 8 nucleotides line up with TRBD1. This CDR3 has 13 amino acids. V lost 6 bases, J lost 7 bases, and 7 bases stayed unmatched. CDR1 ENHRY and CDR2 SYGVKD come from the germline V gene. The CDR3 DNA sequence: TGTGCCATCAGAGAGGACAGGGCACATGAAGCTTTCTTT. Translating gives CAIREDRAHEAFF.

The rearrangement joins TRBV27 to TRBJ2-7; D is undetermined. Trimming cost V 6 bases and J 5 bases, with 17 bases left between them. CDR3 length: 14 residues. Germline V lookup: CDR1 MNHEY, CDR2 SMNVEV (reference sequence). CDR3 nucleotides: TGTGCCAGCAGGGGATACTATGAGCTCCACGAGCAGTACTTC. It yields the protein CASRGYYELHEQYF.

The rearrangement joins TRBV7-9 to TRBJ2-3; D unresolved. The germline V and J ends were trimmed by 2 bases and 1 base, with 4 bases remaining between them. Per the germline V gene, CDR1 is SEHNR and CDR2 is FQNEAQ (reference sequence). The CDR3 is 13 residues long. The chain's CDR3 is CASSLTGTDTQYF. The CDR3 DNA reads TGTGCCAGCAGCTTAACCGGCACAGATACGCAGTATTTT.

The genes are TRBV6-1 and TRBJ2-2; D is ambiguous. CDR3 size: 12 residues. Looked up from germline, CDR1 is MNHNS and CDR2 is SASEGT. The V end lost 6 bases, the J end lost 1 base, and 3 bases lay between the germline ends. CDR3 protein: CASRRNTGELFF. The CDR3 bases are TGTGCCAGCAGAAGGAACACCGGGGAGCTGTTTTTT.

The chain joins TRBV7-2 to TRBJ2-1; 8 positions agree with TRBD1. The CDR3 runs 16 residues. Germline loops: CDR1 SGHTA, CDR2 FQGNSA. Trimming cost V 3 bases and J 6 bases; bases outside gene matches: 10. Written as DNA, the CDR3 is TGTGCCAGCAGCTTTTTTCCCACAGGGGGAGTCAATGAGCAGTTCTTC. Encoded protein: CASSFFPTGGVNEQFF.

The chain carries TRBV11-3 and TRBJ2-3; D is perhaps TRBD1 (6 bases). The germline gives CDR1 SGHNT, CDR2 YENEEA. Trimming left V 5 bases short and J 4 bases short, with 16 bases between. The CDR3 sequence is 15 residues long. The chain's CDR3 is CASSKDSLEADTQYF. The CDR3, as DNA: TGTGCCAGCAGCAAGGACAGCCTCGAGGCAGATACGCAGTATTTT.

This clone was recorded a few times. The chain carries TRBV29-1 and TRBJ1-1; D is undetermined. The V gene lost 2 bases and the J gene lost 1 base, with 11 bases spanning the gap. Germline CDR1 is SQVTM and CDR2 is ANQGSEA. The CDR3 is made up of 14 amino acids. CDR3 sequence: CSVEIRGGNTEAFF. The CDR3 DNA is TGCAGCGTTGAAATCCGGGGAGGGAACACTGAAGCTTTCTTT. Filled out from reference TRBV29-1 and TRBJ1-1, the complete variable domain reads SAVISQKPSRDICQRGTSLTIQCQVDSQVTMMFWYRQQPGQSLTLIATANQGSEATYESGFVIDKFPISRPNLTFSTLTVSNMSPEDSSIYLCSVEIRGGNTEAFFGQGTRLTVV.

The CDR3, as DNA: TGTGCCATCAGTGATACAGGGGCACCCCTATTCTACGAGCAGTACTTC. This codes for CAISDTGAPLFYEQYF. The chain joins TRBV10-3 to TRBJ2-7; 7 nucleotides align to TRBD1. The CDR3 spans 16 residues. Per germline, CDR1 ENHRY and CDR2 SYGVKD. V dropped 3 bases and J dropped 3; count of bases not matched to a gene: 11.

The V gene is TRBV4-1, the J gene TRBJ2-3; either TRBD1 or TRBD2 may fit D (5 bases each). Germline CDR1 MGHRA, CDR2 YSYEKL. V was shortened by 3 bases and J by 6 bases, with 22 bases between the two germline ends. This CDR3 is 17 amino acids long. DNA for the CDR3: TGCGCCAGCAGCCAGGGTTTTGGGGACCCCGAGGGGGATACGCAGTATTTT. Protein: CASSQGFGDPEGDTQYF.

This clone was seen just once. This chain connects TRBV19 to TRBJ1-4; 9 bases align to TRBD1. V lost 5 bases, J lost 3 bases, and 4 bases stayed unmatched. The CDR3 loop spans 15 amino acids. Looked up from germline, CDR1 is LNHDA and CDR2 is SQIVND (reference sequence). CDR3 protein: CASSQQGAANEKLFF. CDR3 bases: TGTGCCAGTAGTCAACAGGGGGCCGCTAATGAAAAACTGTTTTTT.

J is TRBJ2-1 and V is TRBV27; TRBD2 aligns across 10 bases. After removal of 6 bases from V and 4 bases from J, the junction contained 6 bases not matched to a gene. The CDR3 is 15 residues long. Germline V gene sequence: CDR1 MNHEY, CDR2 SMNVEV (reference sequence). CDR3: CASRRAGGTYNEQFF. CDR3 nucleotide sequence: TGTGCCAGCAGACGAGCGGGAGGGACTTACAATGAGCAGTTCTTC.

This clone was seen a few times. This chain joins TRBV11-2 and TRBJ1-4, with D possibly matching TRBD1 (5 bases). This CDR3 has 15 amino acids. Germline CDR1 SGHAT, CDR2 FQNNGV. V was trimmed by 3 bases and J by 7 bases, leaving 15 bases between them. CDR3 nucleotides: TGTGCCAGCAGCTTTTGGGACGCTGGGGCTGAAAAACTGTTTTTT. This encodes CASSFWDAGAEKLFF.

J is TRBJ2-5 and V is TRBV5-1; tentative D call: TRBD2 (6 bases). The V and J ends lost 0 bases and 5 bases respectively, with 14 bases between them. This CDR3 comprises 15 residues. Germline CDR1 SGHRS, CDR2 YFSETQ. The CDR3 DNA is TGCGCCAGCAGCTTGGTTTCGGGGGTGCTGGAGACCCAGTACTTC. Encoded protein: CASSLVSGVLETQYF.

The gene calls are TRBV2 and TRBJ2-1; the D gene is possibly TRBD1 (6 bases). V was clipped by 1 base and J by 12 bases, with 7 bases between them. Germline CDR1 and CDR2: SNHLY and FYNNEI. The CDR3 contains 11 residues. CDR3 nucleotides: TGTGCCAGCAGTGAAGGGGGGCCGCAGTTCTTC. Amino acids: CASSEGGPQFF.

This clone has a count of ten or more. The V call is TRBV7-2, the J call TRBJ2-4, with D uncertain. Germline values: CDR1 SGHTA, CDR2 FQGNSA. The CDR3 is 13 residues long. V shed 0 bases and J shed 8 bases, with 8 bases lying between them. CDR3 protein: CASSLASWDIQYF. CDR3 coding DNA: TGTGCCAGCAGCTTAGCGTCTTGGGACATTCAGTACTTC.

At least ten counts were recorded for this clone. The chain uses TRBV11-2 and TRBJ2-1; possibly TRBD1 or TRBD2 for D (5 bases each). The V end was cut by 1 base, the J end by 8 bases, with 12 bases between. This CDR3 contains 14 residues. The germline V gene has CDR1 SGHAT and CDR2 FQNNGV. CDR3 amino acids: CASSLGDPQYEQFF. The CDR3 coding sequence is TGTGCCAGCAGCTTAGGGGACCCGCAGTATGAGCAGTTCTTC.

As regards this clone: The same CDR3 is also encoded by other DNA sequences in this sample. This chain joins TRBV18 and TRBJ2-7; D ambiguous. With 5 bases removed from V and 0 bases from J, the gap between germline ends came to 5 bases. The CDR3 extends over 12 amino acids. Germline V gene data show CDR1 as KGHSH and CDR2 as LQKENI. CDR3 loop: CASSSSSYEQYF. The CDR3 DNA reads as TGTGCCAGCTCATCCAGCTCCTACGAGCAGTACTTC.

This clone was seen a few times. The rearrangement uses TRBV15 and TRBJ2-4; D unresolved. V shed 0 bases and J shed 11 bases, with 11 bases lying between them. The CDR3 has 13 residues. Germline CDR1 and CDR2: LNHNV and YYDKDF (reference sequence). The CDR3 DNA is TGTGCCACCAGCAGAGATAAATCAGGCGTTCAGTACTTC. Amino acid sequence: CATSRDKSGVQYF.

CDR3 protein: CSASTYEQYF. DNA for the CDR3: TGCAGTGCGTCCACCTACGAGCAGTACTTC. The chain recombines TRBV20-1 with TRBJ2-7; no definite D call. CDR1 is DFQATT, CDR2 SNEGSKA, per germline (reference sequence). The CDR3 is 10 amino acids. With 6 bases removed from V and 2 bases from J, the gap between germline ends came to 5 bases.

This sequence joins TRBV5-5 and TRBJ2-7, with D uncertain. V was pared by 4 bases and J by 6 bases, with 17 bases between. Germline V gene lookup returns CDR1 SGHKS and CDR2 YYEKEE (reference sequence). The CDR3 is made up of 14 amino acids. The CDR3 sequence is CASSLDANPSEQYF. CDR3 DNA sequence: TGTGCCAGCAGCCTGGACGCGAACCCTTCCGAGCAGTACTTC.

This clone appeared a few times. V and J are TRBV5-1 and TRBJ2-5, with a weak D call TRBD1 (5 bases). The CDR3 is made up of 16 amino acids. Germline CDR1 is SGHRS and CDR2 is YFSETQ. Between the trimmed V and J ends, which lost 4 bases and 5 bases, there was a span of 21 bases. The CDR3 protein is CASSPQGVGGQETQYF. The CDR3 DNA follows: TGCGCCAGCAGCCCGCAAGGGGTCGGCGGCCAGGAGACCCAGTACTTC.